Listed below are T cell receptor beta chains from one sample, sequenced in a study of T cells in narcolepsy. Only in-frame clones appear in the TCRdb table, and some are missing; sequencing was by immunoSEQ multiplex PCR. Here the sample spans about 24,000 clones, less than 65% being singletons. Sequencing used memory (CD45RA-) CD4+ T cells from blood. The receptors shown here come from a human donor in good health. Each CDR3 is given with its conserved first and last residue. The D gene is left open where the match is weak. The listing skips clone size in some rows; elsewhere it reads once, few, many or a size class.

j_call: TRBJ2-7; v_call: TRBV20-1; d_call: TRBD1; clone_size: -; cdr3_nt: TGCAGTGCCCCACAGGGGTACGAGCAGTACTTC; cdr3_aa: CSAPQGYEQYF
j_call: TRBJ1-6; v_call: TRBV4-1; d_call: -; clone_size: -; cdr3_nt: TGCGCCAGCAGCCAAGATGCAGGGGTAGGGTCACCCCTCCACTTT; cdr3_aa: CASSQDAGVGSPLHF
j_call: TRBJ2-5; v_call: TRBV7-2; d_call: -; clone_size: once; cdr3_nt: TGTGCCAGCAGCTTAAGTCGGGCTGCCAATAAAGAGACCCAGTACTTC; cdr3_aa: CASSLSRAANKETQYF
j_call: TRBJ1-4; v_call: TRBV18; d_call: -; clone_size: -; cdr3_nt: TGTGCCAGCTCACCGGTACGTGTCGAGGAAAAACTGTTTTTT; cdr3_aa: CASSPVRVEEKLFF
j_call: TRBJ2-2; v_call: TRBV7-2; d_call: TRBD1; clone_size: -; cdr3_nt: TGTGCCAGCAGCCCTCTAGGGGGCTACGGAACCGGGGAGCTGTTTTTT; cdr3_aa: CASSPLGGYGTGELFF
j_call: TRBJ1-3; v_call: TRBV10-2; d_call: -; clone_size: -; cdr3_nt: TGCGCCAGCAGTGAGTCGCAGGGGATGGGAAACACCATATATTTT; cdr3_aa: CASSESQGMGNTIYF
j_call: TRBJ2-3; v_call: TRBV19; d_call: -; clone_size: -; cdr3_nt: TGTGCCAGTAGTAACCGCCCACGAGGGGATACGCAGTATTTT; cdr3_aa: CASSNRPRGDTQYF
j_call: TRBJ2-3; v_call: TRBV19; d_call: -; clone_size: -; cdr3_nt: TGTGCCAGTAGTCCCGGGGTTGTAGATACGCAGTATTTT; cdr3_aa: CASSPGVVDTQYF
j_call: TRBJ2-3; v_call: TRBV7-2; d_call: TRBD2; clone_size: -; cdr3_nt: TGTGCCAGCAGCTTAAGGGCAGCGGGGGGGGATACGCAGTATTTT; cdr3_aa: CASSLRAAGGDTQYF
j_call: TRBJ1-6; v_call: TRBV6-5; d_call: -; clone_size: -; cdr3_nt: TGTGCCAGCAGCGTAAGAAGCGCGTTACCCCTCCACTTT; cdr3_aa: CASSVRSALPLHF
j_call: TRBJ2-3; v_call: TRBV6-1; d_call: -; clone_size: -; cdr3_nt: TGTGCCAGCAGGCGACTAGGTGGGGTCAGTGATACGCAGTATTTT; cdr3_aa: CASRRLGGVSDTQYF
j_call: TRBJ2-4; v_call: TRBV6-5; d_call: -; clone_size: -; cdr3_nt: TGTGCCAGCAGTTACGGGGCTGCCAAAAACATTCAGTACTTC; cdr3_aa: CASSYGAAKNIQYF
j_call: TRBJ1-6; v_call: TRBV2; d_call: -; clone_size: -; cdr3_nt: TGTGCCAGCAGACAGGGTGGTAATTCACCCCTCCACTTT; cdr3_aa: CASRQGGNSPLHF
j_call: TRBJ2-7; v_call: TRBV5-5; d_call: TRBD1; clone_size: -; cdr3_nt: TGTGCCAGCAGCCTCGACCGGGACAGGGCCTCTGTTAGTGGGCAGTACTTC; cdr3_aa: CASSLDRDRASVSGQYF
j_call: TRBJ2-1; v_call: TRBV6-5; d_call: TRBD2; clone_size: few; cdr3_nt: TGTGCCGCACAAAAGGGCGGGGGGAAAGGTGAGCAGTTCTTC; cdr3_aa: CAAQKGGGKGEQFF
j_call: TRBJ2-7; v_call: TRBV6-8; d_call: -; clone_size: -; cdr3_nt: TGTGCCAGCAGTTACTCAAACACCACAGGGAGACCTTACGAGCAGTACTTC; cdr3_aa: CASSYSNTTGRPYEQYF
j_call: TRBJ1-3; v_call: TRBV7-2; d_call: -; clone_size: few; cdr3_nt: TGTGCCAGCAGCTTAAGGACGGGCTCTGGAAACACCATATATTTT; cdr3_aa: CASSLRTGSGNTIYF
j_call: TRBJ1-1; v_call: TRBV5-1; d_call: -; clone_size: -; cdr3_nt: TGCGCCAGCAGCTTGGGAGGGTCCAACACTGAAGCTTTCTTT; cdr3_aa: CASSLGGSNTEAFF
j_call: TRBJ2-7; v_call: TRBV5-6; d_call: -; clone_size: -; cdr3_nt: TGTGCCAGCAGCTTAAGCGGGCGTCAAGGTTACGAGCAGTACTTC; cdr3_aa: CASSLSGRQGYEQYF
j_call: TRBJ1-5; v_call: TRBV2; d_call: -; clone_size: -; cdr3_nt: TGTGCCAGCAGTGGAGACGGGAGCAATCAGCCCCAGCATTTT; cdr3_aa: CASSGDGSNQPQHF
j_call: TRBJ1-5; v_call: TRBV15; d_call: -; clone_size: -; cdr3_nt: TGTGCCACCAGCAGAGATAAGGGGAAGGGCCAGCCCCAGCATTTT; cdr3_aa: CATSRDKGKGQPQHF
j_call: TRBJ2-5; v_call: TRBV10-3; d_call: TRBD1; clone_size: -; cdr3_nt: TGTGCCATCAGCTACAGGGGGCAAGAGACCCAGTACTTC; cdr3_aa: CAISYRGQETQYF
j_call: TRBJ2-6; v_call: TRBV7-9; d_call: -; clone_size: -; cdr3_nt: TGTGCCAGCAGCGGGAGCTCTGGGGCCAACGTCCTGACTTTC; cdr3_aa: CASSGSSGANVLTF
j_call: TRBJ2-2; v_call: TRBV5-1; d_call: -; clone_size: -; cdr3_nt: TGCGCCAGCACCCCCGCGGGCACCCGGCGGACCGGGGAGCTGTTTTTT; cdr3_aa: CASTPAGTRRTGELFF
j_call: TRBJ2-3; v_call: TRBV5-1; d_call: -; clone_size: once; cdr3_nt: TGCGCCAGCAGCCATTCGACAGGCACAGATACGCAGTATTTT; cdr3_aa: CASSHSTGTDTQYF
j_call: TRBJ2-3; v_call: TRBV5-1; d_call: TRBD2; clone_size: -; cdr3_nt: TGCGCCAGCAGCTTGACGGGAGGCACCACAGATACGCAGTATTTT; cdr3_aa: CASSLTGGTTDTQYF
j_call: TRBJ2-5; v_call: TRBV18; d_call: -; clone_size: -; cdr3_nt: TGTGCCAGCTCACCACGCCTTCAAGAGACCCAGTACTTC; cdr3_aa: CASSPRLQETQYF
j_call: TRBJ2-3; v_call: TRBV19; d_call: -; clone_size: -; cdr3_nt: TGTGCCAGTAGCGGTTCTAGCACAGATACGCAGTATTTT; cdr3_aa: CASSGSSTDTQYF
j_call: TRBJ2-7; v_call: TRBV7-2; d_call: -; clone_size: -; cdr3_nt: TGTGCCAGCAGCTTAGAGGATTACGAGCAGTACTTC; cdr3_aa: CASSLEDYEQYF
j_call: TRBJ1-4; v_call: TRBV2; d_call: -; clone_size: -; cdr3_nt: TGTGCCAGCAGTGGTGGAGGGATGGTGTTTTTT; cdr3_aa: CASSGGGMVFF
j_call: TRBJ1-1; v_call: TRBV5-1; d_call: -; clone_size: -; cdr3_nt: TGCGCCAGCTCCCCGGGACGCCATGGGGCTTTCTTT; cdr3_aa: CASSPGRHGAFF
j_call: TRBJ1-1; v_call: TRBV5-1; d_call: -; clone_size: -; cdr3_nt: TGCGCCAGCAGCTTGACAGGGAAAGGGGTGAACACTGAAGCTTTCTTT; cdr3_aa: CASSLTGKGVNTEAFF
j_call: TRBJ2-3; v_call: TRBV5-1; d_call: -; clone_size: -; cdr3_nt: TGCGCCAGCAGCGGAGGAGCAGATACGCAGTATTTT; cdr3_aa: CASSGGADTQYF
j_call: TRBJ1-1; v_call: TRBV4-2; d_call: -; clone_size: -; cdr3_nt: TGTGCCAGCAGCCAAGGGTTCCGACAGTCGGACACTGAAGCTTTCTTT; cdr3_aa: CASSQGFRQSDTEAFF
j_call: TRBJ1-2; v_call: TRBV19; d_call: TRBD1; clone_size: -; cdr3_nt: TGTGCCAGTACATTCGGGACAGGGGCTAACTATGGCTACACCTTC; cdr3_aa: CASTFGTGANYGYTF
j_call: TRBJ2-5; v_call: TRBV7-3; d_call: TRBD1; clone_size: -; cdr3_nt: TGTGCCAGCAGCTCTGCTGGACAGGGCGAGACCCAGTACTTC; cdr3_aa: CASSSAGQGETQYF
j_call: TRBJ1-3; v_call: TRBV5-6; d_call: -; clone_size: -; cdr3_nt: TGTGCCAGCAGCTTGGCCTCTGGAAACACCATATATTTT; cdr3_aa: CASSLASGNTIYF
j_call: TRBJ2-1; v_call: TRBV4-1; d_call: TRBD2; clone_size: -; cdr3_nt: TGCGCCAGCAGGGGTCAACTAGCGGGCTACTACAATGAGCAGTTCTTC; cdr3_aa: CASRGQLAGYYNEQFF
j_call: TRBJ1-6; v_call: TRBV11-2; d_call: -; clone_size: -; cdr3_nt: TGTGCCAGCAGCTCTTTGACAGGCCCGGTCGCGTCACCCCTCCACTTT; cdr3_aa: CASSSLTGPVASPLHF
j_call: TRBJ2-7; v_call: TRBV7-2; d_call: -; clone_size: -; cdr3_nt: TGTGCCAGCAGCCCGACACAGCTCTACGAGCAGTACTTC; cdr3_aa: CASSPTQLYEQYF
j_call: TRBJ1-1; v_call: TRBV7-6; d_call: -; clone_size: -; cdr3_nt: TGTGCCAGCAGCTTAGATCTGAACACTGAAGCTTTCTTT; cdr3_aa: CASSLDLNTEAFF
j_call: TRBJ1-4; v_call: TRBV10-3; d_call: TRBD1; clone_size: -; cdr3_nt: TGTGCCACAAGCCAGGGGGATAATGAAAAACTGTTTTTT; cdr3_aa: CATSQGDNEKLFF
j_call: TRBJ1-1; v_call: TRBV5-5; d_call: -; clone_size: -; cdr3_nt: TGTGCCAGCAGCTTGATTTCCGAGACAGAAGCTTTCTTT; cdr3_aa: CASSLISETEAFF
j_call: TRBJ2-5; v_call: TRBV29-1; d_call: -; clone_size: -; cdr3_nt: TGCAGCGTTGATGCGTTGGGGGCCCAGTACTTC; cdr3_aa: CSVDALGAQYF
j_call: TRBJ2-1; v_call: TRBV7-2; d_call: -; clone_size: -; cdr3_nt: TGTGCCAGCAGCTTACAAGTCAGGGTTGGGAATGAGCAGTTCTTC; cdr3_aa: CASSLQVRVGNEQFF
j_call: TRBJ2-1; v_call: TRBV25-1; d_call: TRBD2; clone_size: few; cdr3_nt: TGTGCCAGCAGTGATAGCGGGGGGGCCAATGAGCAGTTCTTC; cdr3_aa: CASSDSGGANEQFF
j_call: TRBJ2-3; v_call: TRBV20-1; d_call: -; clone_size: -; cdr3_nt: TGCAGGGCTAGTACGTCAAATACGCAGTATTTT; cdr3_aa: CRASTSNTQYF
j_call: TRBJ1-5; v_call: TRBV28; d_call: -; clone_size: -; cdr3_nt: TGTGCCAGCACCCGGGGCACGGGGCCCCAGCATTTT; cdr3_aa: CASTRGTGPQHF
j_call: TRBJ2-1; v_call: TRBV7-8; d_call: TRBD2; clone_size: -; cdr3_nt: TGTGCCAGCAGCCTACTAGCGGGGGGGCTCAATGAGCAGTTCTTC; cdr3_aa: CASSLLAGGLNEQFF
j_call: TRBJ2-4; v_call: TRBV29-1; d_call: TRBD2; clone_size: -; cdr3_nt: TGCAGCGGTGGAGGACTAGCGGGGGGAGGAAACATTCAGTACTTC; cdr3_aa: CSGGGLAGGGNIQYF
j_call: TRBJ1-1; v_call: TRBV19; d_call: -; clone_size: few; cdr3_nt: TGTGCCAGTTGCAAGAACACTGAAGCTTTCTTT; cdr3_aa: CASCKNTEAFF
j_call: TRBJ2-7; v_call: TRBV5-4; d_call: -; clone_size: -; cdr3_nt: TGTGCCAGCAGCTGGCAAGGGTCCTACGAGCAGTACTTC; cdr3_aa: CASSWQGSYEQYF
j_call: TRBJ2-3; v_call: TRBV7-2; d_call: -; clone_size: -; cdr3_nt: TGTGCCAGCAGCTTGACCAGTACGCAGTATTTT; cdr3_aa: CASSLTSTQYF